These T cell receptor beta chains were read from a single sample in a study of OX40 agonist ivuxolimab in advanced cancers. Generated by immunoSEQ multiplex PCR, the TCRdb table keeps only in-frame clones and is missing some. The sample yields some 100,000 clones, approximately 84% seen once. Specimen: CD4+ or CD8+ T cells sorted from blood, collected in a trial of the OX40 agonist ivuxolimab. The source is an adult with an advanced solid tumor such as melanoma, head and neck, liver or kidney cancer. The CDR3 runs from the conserved cysteine through the conserved F or W. The D gene is left open where the match is weak. Clone size is not always given. Where it is, it says once, few, many or a class for expanded clones.

>TRBJ2-6|.|TRBV4-1|.
TGCGCCAGCAGCCAGAGTCTGGGTCCTGGGGCCAACGTCCTGACTTTC
CASSQSLGPGANVLTF
>TRBJ1-1|.|TRBV19|.
TGTGCCAGTAGTATAGGAAGTAAGGGGGCTGAAGCTTTCTTT
CASSIGSKGAEAFF
>TRBJ2-1|TRBD2|TRBV6-5|.
TGTGCCAGCAGTAACGGACTAGCGGGTGCCAATGAGCAGTTCTTC
CASSNGLAGANEQFF
>TRBJ2-7|.|TRBV6-1|.
TGTGCCAGTACCGGGGCAGGGAAGGGCGAGCAGTACTTC
CASTGAGKGEQYF
>TRBJ2-3|.|TRBV29-1|.
TGCAGCGTTGAGGCCCGGGGGACAGATACGCAGTATTTT
CSVEARGTDTQYF
>TRBJ1-2|TRBD1|TRBV19|.
TGTGCCAGTAGTACCCAAAGGACAGGGAACTATGGCTACACCTTC
CASSTQRTGNYGYTF
>TRBJ1-1|.|TRBV5-1|.
TGCGCCAGCAGCTTGGACAGGGCGAACACTGAAGCTTTCTTT
CASSLDRANTEAFF
>TRBJ2-1|TRBD2|TRBV19|.
TGTGCCAGTAGTAAATTAGCGGGAGGATTCGCAAGGGAGCAGTTCTTC
CASSKLAGGFAREQFF
>TRBJ2-5|TRBD2|TRBV5-6|once
TGTGCCAGCAGCTCCCCCGGGACTAGCGGACAAGAGACCCAGTACTTC
CASSSPGTSGQETQYF
>TRBJ2-3|.|TRBV5-6|.
TGTGCCAGCAGGCAGTCTGGGGGGCACACAGATACGCAGTATTTT
CASRQSGGHTDTQYF
>TRBJ2-1|.|TRBV11-2|.
TGTGCCAGCAGCTTAACCGGGGACAGCGGGCGGAATGAGCAGTTCTTC
CASSLTGDSGRNEQFF
>TRBJ2-3|TRBD2|TRBV27|few
TGTGCCAGCAGTTCCGTACTAGCGGGTCACTTGGCGGTCACAGATACGCAGTATTTT
CASSSVLAGHLAVTDTQYF
>TRBJ2-1|.|TRBV7-2|.
TGTGCCAGCAGCTTAGCGCTTATTCGGGGTAATTACAATGAGCAGTTCTTC
CASSLALIRGNYNEQFF
>TRBJ2-7|.|TRBV6-1|once
TGTGCCAGCAGTGACACAGGTCGGGGACCCTACGAGCAGTACTTC
CASSDTGRGPYEQYF
>TRBJ2-7|.|TRBV11-2|.
TGTGCCAGCAGCTTAGATCTAACGGAAACCTACGAGCAGTACTTC
CASSLDLTETYEQYF
>TRBJ2-2|TRBD2|TRBV11-2|.
TGTGCCAGCAGCTTCGGACTAGCGAACACCGGGGAGCTGTTTTTT
CASSFGLANTGELFF
>TRBJ1-5|.|TRBV7-2|once
TGTGCCAGCAGCTTAGCAGGGGGTGGTCAGCCCCAGCATTTT
CASSLAGGGQPQHF
>TRBJ2-7|.|TRBV5-1|.
TGCGCCAGCAGCTTGTCTGCCTACGAGCAGTACTTC
CASSLSAYEQYF
>TRBJ2-2|.|TRBV27|.
TGTGCCAGCACCCCCAGGGAAGACACCGGGGAGCTGTTTTTT
CASTPREDTGELFF
>TRBJ2-7|.|TRBV5-1|.
TGCGCCAGCAGCCAAGATTTTCGGTACGAGCAGTACTTC
CASSQDFRYEQYF
>TRBJ1-2|TRBD1|TRBV4-1|.
TGCGCCAGCAGCCCTGTAAGACAGGGGGCAAAAGGCTACACCTTC
CASSPVRQGAKGYTF
>TRBJ2-7|TRBD2|TRBV5-1|few
TGCGCCAGCAGCTTGGGTGGGAGGGCCTACGAGCAGTACTTC
CASSLGGRAYEQYF
>TRBJ2-5|.|TRBV5-8|.
TGTGCCAGCAGCCGGGAGCGCCGAGAGACCCAGTACTTC
CASSRERRETQYF
>TRBJ2-3|.|TRBV5-8|.
TGTGCCAGCAGCTTATCAAGCACAGATACGCAGTATTTT
CASSLSSTDTQYF
>TRBJ1-1|TRBD1|TRBV30|.
TGTGCCTGGAGTGCCGGGACAGAGTTTGAAGCTTTCTTT
CAWSAGTEFEAFF
>TRBJ2-1|TRBD1|TRBV29-1|.
TGCAGCGTTGATCTTCGCGGACAGGGGTCCTACAATGAGCAGTTCTTC
CSVDLRGQGSYNEQFF
>TRBJ1-1|TRBD1|TRBV7-2|.
TGTGCCAGCAGCCCGTCGACAGGGAGGAACACTGAAGCTTTCTTT
CASSPSTGRNTEAFF
>TRBJ2-2|TRBD1|TRBV19|.
TGTGCCACCGCCGGGACAGGGAAGACCGGGGAGCTGTTTTTT
CATAGTGKTGELFF
>TRBJ2-1|TRBD2|TRBV28|.
TGTGCCAGCGGGCCGGGAGGGCCCCACAATGAGCAGTTCTTC
CASGPGGPHNEQFF
>TRBJ2-2|.|TRBV11-1|.
TGTGCCAGCAGCTCCAAGACAGACACCGGGGAGCTGTTTTTT
CASSSKTDTGELFF
>TRBJ2-7|TRBD2|TRBV11-2|.
TGTGCCAGCAGCTTAGATGAGGCTAGCGGGACCAAACTAACGCAGTACTTC
CASSLDEASGTKLTQYF
>TRBJ2-5|TRBD2|TRBV27|once
TGTGCCAGCAGACGGGAGGGGGGAGTCCAAGAGACCCAGTACTTC
CASRREGGVQETQYF
>TRBJ2-5|.|TRBV10-2|few
TGCGCCAGCAGTAGGGACCGAGTGACCCAGTACTTC
CASSRDRVTQYF
>TRBJ1-2|TRBD1|TRBV18|.
TGTGCCAGCTCGGGCGGGACAGACTATGGCTACACCTTC
CASSGGTDYGYTF
>TRBJ2-2|.|TRBV7-7|few
TGTGCTAGCAGCCTAGCTGGGGTCCCAAACACCGGGGAGCTGTTTTTT
CASSLAGVPNTGELFF
>TRBJ2-1|TRBD1|TRBV29-1|once
TGCAGCGTTGAAAAGCCGGGACAGCATTACAATGAGCAGTTCTTC
CSVEKPGQHYNEQFF
>TRBJ1-3|TRBD1|TRBV2|once
TGTGCCAGCAGTGGTCCCGGGACAGGGATCGGGGGAAACACCATATATTTT
CASSGPGTGIGGNTIYF